Listed below are T cell receptor beta chains from one sample, sequenced in a study of technical replicates of blood from a handful of donors. Sequencing used immunoSEQ multiplex PCR; TCRdb keeps in-frame clones, though not all of them. The sample carries about 94,000 clones, approximately 96% recorded once. The specimen sequenced was T cells isolated from PBMCs. The source is a human donor in good health. Both conserved end residues are part of each CDR3. The order of the fields is D gene, V gene, CDR3 protein. D genes are given only for firm matches.

NA,TRBV11-1,CASSLSPTAGANYGYTF
NA,TRBV4-1,CASSQLGQGSRDTEAFF
NA,TRBV6-5,CASSAPGLGTDTQYF
NA,TRBV7-9,CASSPGQYEQYF
NA,TRBV2,CASLAWNTEAFF
NA,TRBV14,CASSQVRGGSPYEQYF
TRBD1,TRBV7-9,CASSQLTGPGNTIYF
NA,TRBV6-6,CASSYSAGMVSREQYF
TRBD1,TRBV6-5,CASSLQGGIDNEQFF
TRBD1,TRBV7-9,CASSRRTGLNTIYF
TRBD1,TRBV12-5,CASGLVMTGGVTDTQYF
NA,TRBV10-3,CAISENNQETQYF
NA,TRBV11-2,CASSRQSGSYEQYF
TRBD1,TRBV4-1,CASTQPGTGNFYEQYF
TRBD1,TRBV4-1,CASSQGGQTRGTQYF
TRBD1,TRBV5-6,CASSLKGTGGNQPQHF
NA,TRBV4-1,CASSQSFSGNTIYF
NA,TRBV6-4,CASSGQWNTGELFF
NA,TRBV7-9,CASSPNTGELFF
TRBD1,TRBV27,CASSLDRGLSEAFF
NA,TRBV9,CASSVAGYSGNTIYF
NA,TRBV6-1,CASSPDSQETQYF
NA,TRBV5-1,CASSLNGLYGYTF
TRBD2,TRBV29-1,CSSGTSGGETQYF
TRBD1,TRBV6-5,CASSYNNRGIAEAFF
NA,TRBV29-1,CSVERRTLGNTIYF
TRBD1,TRBV11-3,CASSSQGAVGTEAFF
NA,TRBV5-1,CASSLNSLASQETQYF
NA,TRBV11-2,CASSLGFASRGAGANGYTF
NA,TRBV11-3,CASSPSQGHTEAFF
NA,TRBV14,CASSPRGTTGELFF